These T cell receptor beta chains were read from a single sample in a study of blood T cells in healthy people across ages. MiXCR was run by TCRdb on the 5' RACE reads, yielding one entry per CDR3 protein. The repertoire includes 1.8 million or so distinct CDR3 sequences, approximately 40% of them detected once, and more than 20% sits in the top ten. Sequencing input: blood. These receptors came from a human donor in good health. Both conserved end residues are part of each CDR3. The D gene is left open where the match is weak. For some rows the clone size is stated as once, few or many, or as a class when expanded; others skip it.

clone_size	v_call	d_call	j_call	cdr3_nt	cdr3_aa
-	TRBV10-3	-	TRBJ2-3	TGTGCCATCAGTGGTCTGACCCGGGGGACGACCGGGGATACGCAGTATTTT	CAISGLTRGTTGDTQYF
-	TRBV7-2	-	TRBJ1-4	TGTGCCAGCAGCTTAGCGCCGGCCTCTTTAAATGAAAAGCTGTTTTTT	CASSLAPASLNEKLFF
-	TRBV29-1	TRBD2	TRBJ2-7	TGCAGCGTTGAGGCGGGAGGTGGCGAGCAGTACTTC	CSVEAGGGEQYF
once	TRBV7-9	-	TRBJ2-5	TGTGCCAGCAGCTTAGCCCGGGGTGAGTGGAGGGCTCGAACTCCGGATGAGCAGTACTTC	CASSLARGEWRARTPDEQYF
-	TRBV10-3	TRBD1	TRBJ1-2	TGTGCCATCAGTGAGTCGACAGGGGGGACCTATGGCTACACCTTC	CAISESTGGTYGYTF
-	TRBV7-2	TRBD1	TRBJ2-3	TGTGCCAGCAGCTTAGCTGTTGACAGGGTTTCAGATACGCAGTATTTT	CASSLAVDRVSDTQYF
-	TRBV2	-	TRBJ2-7	TGTGCCAGCAGTGACCTCCTAGCCGCCGAGCAGTACTTC	CASSDLLAAEQYF
-	TRBV27	-	TRBJ2-7	TGTGCCAGCAGTTTAGCACAGAACCACGAGCAGTACTTC	CASSLAQNHEQYF
-	TRBV9	-	TRBJ2-4	TGTGCCAGCAGCGTTCGCCAGGAAGTTTCCTACAATGAGCAGTACTTC	CASSVRQEVSYNEQYF
-	TRBV7-2	-	TRBJ2-3	TGTGCCAGCAGCTTAGACGGACTGCGCTCCACAGATACGCAGTATTTT	CASSLDGLRSTDTQYF
-	TRBV6-1	TRBD2	TRBJ2-1	TGTGCCAGCACTAGCGGGGGTGCTTCCTACAATGAGCAGTTCTTC	CASTSGGASYNEQFF
-	TRBV20-1	-	TRBJ1-2	TGCAGTGCTAGTCTACCACCTAACTATGGCTACACCTTC	CSASLPPNYGYTF
-	TRBV5-5	TRBD1	TRBJ1-6	TGTGCCAGCAGCTTGGAAGGGACAGGAGTCGGGGGTCATGGATCACCCCTCCACTTT	CASSLEGTGVGGHGSPLHF
-	TRBV6-4	-	TRBJ1-2	TGTGCCAGCAGTGACAGTCCGGACAGACCTCTCTATGGCTACACCTTC	CASSDSPDRPLYGYTF
-	TRBV2	-	TRBJ2-7	TGTGCCAGCAGTGAAGGTCGGGGGGCGCCTTACGAGCAGTACTTC	CASSEGRGAPYEQYF
-	TRBV5-6	-	TRBJ1-5	TGTGCCTGCAGCTCCTCCAAGGGGGCCCAGCATTTT	CACSSSKGAQHF
-	TRBV5-1	-	TRBJ1-2	TGCGCCAGCAGCTTTAGGGCTCCCGGAACTAACTATGACTACACCTTC	CASSFRAPGTNYDYTF
-	TRBV7-3	-	TRBJ2-1	TGTGCCAGCAGCTCGGCGGAGTGGGGGGAAGAGGGCGATGAGCAGTTCTTC	CASSSAEWGEEGDEQFF
-	TRBV20-1	TRBD1	TRBJ1-4	TGCAGTGCTCCAGGGGGGACAACTAATGAAAAACTGTTTTTT	CSAPGGTTNEKLFF
few	TRBV29-1	-	TRBJ2-7	TGCAGCGTTTCCTCGACCCACGCCTGGGAGCAGTACTTC	CSVSSTHAWEQYF
-	TRBV7-6	TRBD1	TRBJ1-1	TGTGCCAGCAGCAAAGACGGGACAGGGGTGTCCCGGGACACTGAAGCTTTCTTT	CASSKDGTGVSRDTEAFF
-	TRBV4-3	-	TRBJ2-4	TGCGCCAGCAGCCAAGATTTGGCAGGGTCTCTCAAAAACATTCAGTACTTC	CASSQDLAGSLKNIQYF
-	TRBV9	TRBD1	TRBJ1-2	TGTGCCAGCAGCGTAGATGGGCTGGGACAGGGGCTTGATGGCTACACCTTC	CASSVDGLGQGLDGYTF
few	TRBV10-3	TRBD1	TRBJ2-1	TGTGCCATCAGGATGACCCGGGACAGGCCTTACAATGAGCAGTTCTTC	CAIRMTRDRPYNEQFF
-	TRBV11-1	TRBD2	TRBJ2-1	TGTGCCAGCAGCCGAGGCGGGACTATGATGTATGGTCACGCACAGTTCTTC	CASSRGGTMMYGHAQFF
-	TRBV7-2	TRBD1	TRBJ2-3	TGTGCCAGCAGTAAACAGACAGGGTGGGGTGGCACAGATACGCAGTATTTT	CASSKQTGWGGTDTQYF
few	TRBV7-2	-	TRBJ2-5	TGTGCCAGCATCCAAGGGTCAGGGAAAGAGACCCAGTACTTC	CASIQGSGKETQYF
-	TRBV6-6	-	TRBJ2-1	TGTGCCAGCAGTTACAGAGGAGCAAGGGACAATGAGCAGTTCTTC	CASSYRGARDNEQFF
-	TRBV2	-	TRBJ2-1	TGTGCCAGCAGTGTGAACAGCTTTAATGAGCAGTTCTTC	CASSVNSFNEQFF
-	TRBV15	TRBD2	TRBJ2-1	TGTGCCACCAGCAGAGATATCTCTAGCGGGAGCTACTACAATGAGCAGTTCTTC	CATSRDISSGSYYNEQFF
many	TRBV4-3	TRBD1	TRBJ2-1	TGCGCCAGCAGCCAAGTGACAGGGACCAGCTCCTACAATGAGCAGTTCTTC	CASSQVTGTSSYNEQFF
-	TRBV5-1	-	TRBJ1-1	TGCGCCAGCAGCCCTGGGGTAGGTGGGAACACTGAAGCTTTCTTT	CASSPGVGGNTEAFF
-	TRBV5-1	-	TRBJ2-1	TGCGCCAGCAGCTTGGAGGGCATATTCCGCGATGAGCAGTTCTTC	CASSLEGIFRDEQFF
few	TRBV6-2/TRBV6-3	TRBD1	TRBJ2-4	TGTGCCAGCAGACCTCCCGGGACAGGGGGCGGGAACATTCAGTACTTC	CASRPPGTGGGNIQYF
-	TRBV5-1	TRBD2	TRBJ2-1	TGCGCCAGCAGCCGACTAGCGGGAACTTCCTACAATGAGCAGTTCTTC	CASSRLAGTSYNEQFF
-	TRBV6-5	-	TRBJ1-2	TGTGCCAGCAGTTACGTATCAGGAGGCTATGGCTACACCTTC	CASSYVSGGYGYTF
-	TRBV3-1	TRBD2	TRBJ2-1	TGTGCCAGCAGTGGACTAGCGGGGGGCCGATACAATGAGCAGTTCTTC	CASSGLAGGRYNEQFF
-	TRBV10-3	-	TRBJ1-1	TGTGCCATCAGCCCCCGTTGGGGTAGTGAAACTGAAGCTTTCTTT	CAISPRWGSETEAFF
few	TRBV18	-	TRBJ2-1	TGTGCCAGCTCACCCCCTTTGGAAGGCCGCTCCTACAATGAGCAGTTCTTC	CASSPPLEGRSYNEQFF
-	TRBV7-9	TRBD1	TRBJ1-2	TGTGCCAGCAGCTTACGCACAGGGGAAGGGGGCTACACCTTC	CASSLRTGEGGYTF
once	TRBV4-1	TRBD2	TRBJ2-7	TGCGCCAGCAGCCAAGGATGGCGGGAGGCCTCCTACGAGCAGTACTTC	CASSQGWREASYEQYF
many	TRBV5-1	-	TRBJ2-5	TGCGCCAGCAGCTTGATGCTCGCACAAGAGACCCAGTACTTC	CASSLMLAQETQYF
-	TRBV20-1	-	TRBJ1-1	TGCAGTGCTAGAGATATGGCGGGACGGGCCGAAGCTTTCTTT	CSARDMAGRAEAFF
-	TRBV15	-	TRBJ2-4	TGTGCCACCAGCAGAGCGACAGGAATTCAGTACTTC	CATSRATGIQYF
-	TRBV2	-	TRBJ2-1	TGTGCCAGCAGTGAAGCCGGGATTGCCTTCAATGAGCAGTTCTTC	CASSEAGIAFNEQFF
-	TRBV7-2	-	TRBJ2-5	TGTGCCAGCAGCTGGGTGAGCGGGCCACAAGAGACCCAGTACTTC	CASSWVSGPQETQYF
-	TRBV6-1	-	TRBJ1-3	TGTGCCAGCAACCCAAGCGGAAACACCATATATTTT	CASNPSGNTIYF
-	TRBV12-3/TRBV12-4	-	TRBJ2-5	TGTGCCAGCCGTAGCGTTATGATGCAAGAGACCCAGTACTTC	CASRSVMMQETQYF
-	TRBV2	-	TRBJ2-5	TGTGCCAGCTTGTACCTTCGAGAGACCCAGTACTTC	CASLYLRETQYF
-	TRBV6-2/TRBV6-3	-	TRBJ1-5	TGTGCCAGCAGTCCGTTGGTGGTGCAGCCCCAGCATTTT	CASSPLVVQPQHF
-	TRBV12-3/TRBV12-4	-	TRBJ1-3	TGTGCCAGCAGTGGCGGCAGCGAAGACGGAAACACCATATATTTT	CASSGGSEDGNTIYF
-	TRBV10-3	-	TRBJ2-5	TGTGCCATCAGGGGAGAAGAGACCCAGTACTTC	CAIRGEETQYF
few	TRBV5-6	TRBD1	TRBJ1-2	TGTGCCAGCAGCCCTTTTAACAGGGGCGACGGCTACACCTTC	CASSPFNRGDGYTF
-	TRBV4-3	TRBD2	TRBJ2-3	TGCGCCAGCAGCCAAGGGGCTAGCGGGTTTAGCACAGATACGCAGTATTTT	CASSQGASGFSTDTQYF